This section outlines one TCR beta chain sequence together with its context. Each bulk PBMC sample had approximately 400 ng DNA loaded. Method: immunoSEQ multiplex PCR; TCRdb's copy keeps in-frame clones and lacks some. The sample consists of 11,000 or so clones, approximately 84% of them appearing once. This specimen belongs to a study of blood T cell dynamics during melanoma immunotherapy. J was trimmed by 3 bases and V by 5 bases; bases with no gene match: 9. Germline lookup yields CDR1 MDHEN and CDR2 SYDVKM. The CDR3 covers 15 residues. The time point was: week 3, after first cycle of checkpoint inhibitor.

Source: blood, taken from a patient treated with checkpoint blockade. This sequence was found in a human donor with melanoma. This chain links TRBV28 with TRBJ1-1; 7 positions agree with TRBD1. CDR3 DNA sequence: TGTGCCAGCAGTAAATCGTGGACAGGTGACACTGAAGCTTTCTTT. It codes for CASSKSWTGDTEAFF.